Listed here are 8 T cell receptor beta chains from one sample, sequenced in a study of T-cell memory formation after mild COVID-19 (dated by TCRdb to the early 2020s). Library preparation used 5' RACE. Reads for this sample came from an Illumina NovaSeq 6000. TCRdb redid the processing of the public reads, applying fastp at Q25 and MiXCR, and retained in-frame beta chains. Entries that share a CDR3 protein sequence are merged under the most common genes and DNA. This sample gives about 320,000 distinct CDR3 sequences in total; around an eighth of them show up just once. In total, the top ten clones hold around a fifth of the sample. Sequencing input: PBMCs or a T cell subset sorted from them (not recorded which). These receptors were obtained from a man between 18 and 29 years old who had mild COVID-19 (a few samples of this study predate the infection). The sample titles of this study are shuffled in the database, so cell type and time point are left out; the donor was told from shared clones.

This chain uses TRBV4-1 with TRBJ2-7; 7 bases are shared with TRBD2. This CDR3 region has 14 residues. Germline CDR1 is MGHRA and CDR2 is YSYEKL. V gave up 1 base and J gave up 8 bases; unmatched junction bases: 8. CDR3 region: CASSQAPAGSKQYV. The CDR3 DNA is TGCGCCAGCAGCCAAGCCCCAGCGGGGTCAAAGCAGTACGTC.

This clonotype has a handful of counts. The chain carries TRBV12-3 or TRBV12-4 and TRBJ1-1, with unresolved D. The CDR3 runs to 15 residues. The V and J ends lost 0 bases and 1 base respectively, with 9 bases between them. The CDR3 bases are TGTGCCAGCAGTTTAGCAGGGTTCGAGAACACTGAAGCTTTCTTT. Protein product: CASSLAGFENTEAFF.

The chain combines TRBV23-1 with TRBJ2-7, with a possible D match to TRBD1 (5 bases). TRBV23-1 is treated as an ORF (open reading frame) with a function not yet certain. Trimming took off 3 bases at V and 6 bases at J, with 9 bases between the two ends. The CDR3 covers 12 residues. The CDR3 DNA sequence: TGCGCCAGCAGTCATTGGGGCGGCGAGCAGTACTTC. Translating gives CASSHWGGEQYF.

This clonotype appeared a few times. J is TRBJ2-7 and V is TRBV5-1, with 8 bases identical to TRBD1. Germline loops: CDR1 SGHRS, CDR2 YFSETQ. The V and J ends lost 4 bases and 4 bases, in that order; junction bases with no gene match: 10. The length of the CDR3 is 15 residues. CDR3 protein: CASSEMSGGAYEQYV. CDR3 sequence (DNA): TGCGCCAGCAGCGAGATGTCAGGGGGCGCGTACGAGCAGTACGTC.

The genes are TRBV20-1 and TRBJ2-3; D is tentatively TRBD1 or TRBD2 (6 bases each). The germline V gene has CDR1 DFQATT and CDR2 SNEGSKA (reference sequence). The V end was cut by 5 bases, the J end by 8 bases, with 11 bases between. The CDR3 length is 11 residues. The CDR3 protein is CSALQGGTQYF. In DNA, the CDR3 is TGCAGTGCTCTACAGGGAGGTACGCAGTATTTT.

This clonotype was observed a few times. In DNA, the CDR3 is TGCAGTGCTAGGGAGGTCCCTGAAGCTTTCTTT. Its translation: CSAREVPEAFF. V is TRBV20-1 and J is TRBJ1-1; D call uncertain. The germline V gene encodes CDR1 DFQATT and CDR2 SNEGSKA (reference sequence). Trimming removed 3 bases at V and 6 bases at J, with 8 bases between. The CDR3 contains 11 residues.

The table lists this clonotype with many counts. The chain employs TRBV12-3 or TRBV12-4 and TRBJ2-1; TRBD2 agrees at 10 bases. The CDR3 is made up of 13 amino acids. The V segment lost 4 bases and the J segment 6 bases; nucleotides outside the gene matches: 0. The CDR3 loop reads CASSSSGGNEQFF. The CDR3 nucleotides read TGTGCCAGCAGTTCTAGCGGGGGCAATGAGCAGTTCTTC.

Many counts were recorded for this clonotype. The V call is TRBV5-1, the J call TRBJ2-5; no definite D call. The germline V and J ends were trimmed by 1 base and 5 bases, with 9 bases remaining between them. This CDR3 has 13 residues. CDR1 is SGHRS and CDR2 is YFSETQ in the germline V gene. This CDR3 is CASSLSRMETQYF. The CDR3 DNA reads as TGCGCCAGCAGCTTGAGTCGGATGGAGACCCAGTACTTC.